This passage covers 19 T cell receptor beta chains from one sample sequenced in a study of blood T cell repertoires in COVID-19. The assay was immunoSEQ multiplex PCR, and TCRdb's table has in-frame clones only and misses some. The sample includes 350,000 to 550,000 clones, nearly 90% of them seen just once. The specimen was PBMCs or T cells enriched from blood (not recorded which). These receptors were taken from a young woman with acute COVID-19.

The chain employs TRBV10-1 and TRBJ2-5, with TRBD1 identical over 9 bases. Germline V gives CDR1 WNHNN, CDR2 SYGVQD (reference sequence). The CDR3 covers 18 residues. V trimming: 0 bases; J trimming: 5 bases; junction bases outside the gene matches: 13. CDR3 protein: CASSESKRGQGVRETQYF. CDR3 nucleotide sequence: TGCGCCAGCAGTGAGTCGAAGAGGGGACAGGGAGTCCGTGAGACCCAGTACTTC.

The V call is TRBV28, the J call TRBJ1-2, with 9 bases fitting TRBD1. The J segment lost 6 bases and the V segment lost 4 bases, leaving 3 bases of the junction unmatched. CDR1 and CDR2 (germline): MDHEN, SYDVKM. The CDR3 has 13 amino acids. As DNA, the CDR3 is TGTGCCAGCAGTTCGGGACAGGGCGATGGCTACACCTTC. Its protein is CASSSGQGDGYTF.

The J gene is TRBJ2-1, the V gene TRBV5-1; 8 bases align to TRBD2. CDR1 and CDR2 from the germline V gene are SGHRS and YFSETQ. The CDR3 sequence is 15 residues long. V lost 2 bases to trimming and J lost 2 bases; unmatched junction nucleotides: 3. In DNA, the CDR3 is TGCGCCAGCAGCTTCGATAGCGGGACCTACAATGAGCAGTTCTTC. This sequence encodes CASSFDSGTYNEQFF.

The chain couples TRBV4-2 to TRBJ1-4, with 10 nucleotides matching TRBD1. The V gene's germline CDR1 is LGHNA and CDR2 YNFKEQ. This CDR3 has 16 amino acids. Trimming at V came to 5 bases and at J to 6 bases, leaving 9 bases not matched to a gene. CDR3 sequence: CASSYDKTGGHEKLFF. In DNA, the CDR3 is TGTGCCAGCAGCTACGACAAGACAGGGGGCCATGAAAAACTGTTTTTT.

The chain joins TRBV7-9 to TRBJ1-2; no reliable D call. The germline V gene encodes CDR1 SEHNR and CDR2 FQNEAQ (reference sequence). Trimming pared 5 bases from V and 2 bases from J, leaving 15 bases between. The CDR3 is 15 amino acids. For the CDR3, the DNA is TGTGCCAGCAGCAACCGCGAGGGCGCAAACTATGGCTACACCTTC. This encodes CASSNREGANYGYTF.

This clone showed up just a few times. The chain combines TRBV12-5 with TRBJ1-4, with D unclear. The CDR3 spans 17 residues. Trimming took off 6 bases at V and 5 bases at J, with 22 bases between the two ends. Germline loops: CDR1 LGHNT, CDR2 FRNRAP. CDR3 loop: CASGQWESWQRNEKLFF. The CDR3 region has the DNA TGTGCTAGTGGCCAATGGGAGTCTTGGCAGCGGAATGAAAAACTGTTTTTT.

The chain uses TRBV15 and TRBJ1-3; unclear D gene. The CDR3 has 17 residues. CDR1 is LNHNV and CDR2 is YYDKDF in the germline V gene (reference sequence). Trimming left V 0 bases short and J 0 bases short, with 12 bases between. CDR3: CATSRETADNSGNTIYF. CDR3 coding DNA: TGTGCCACCAGCAGAGAGACCGCCGACAACTCTGGAAACACCATATATTTT.

This clone has just a few counts. This chain connects TRBV27 to TRBJ1-2; D is ambiguous. The V and J ends lost 8 bases and 4 bases respectively, with 20 bases between them. CDR1 and CDR2 from the germline V gene are MNHEY and SMNVEV (reference sequence). The CDR3 length is 15 residues. This chain's CDR3 is CASSEGSPFFYGYTF. DNA of the CDR3: TGTGCCAGCTCGGAGGGATCCCCCTTTTTCTATGGCTACACCTTC.

V is TRBV10-1 and J is TRBJ2-3; the match to TRBD2 covers 8 bases. With 0 bases clipped from V and 1 base from J, the junction kept 9 bases outside the gene matches. This CDR3 comprises 18 residues. CDR1 is WNHNN, CDR2 SYGVQD, per germline (reference sequence). The DNA of the CDR3 is TGCGCCAGCAGTGAGTCTCTACCGGGAGGGTATGGCACAGATACGCAGTATTTT. This gives the protein CASSESLPGGYGTDTQYF.

The chain is built from TRBV7-8 and TRBJ1-6, with a possible D match to TRBD1 (5 bases). Per germline, CDR1 SGHVS and CDR2 FQNEAQ. V lost 3 bases and J lost 9, with 15 bases in between. This CDR3 is built from 15 residues. Written as DNA, the CDR3 is TGTGCCAGCAGCTTCCAGGGCAGCACCGGTTCACCCCTCCACTTT. Encoded protein: CASSFQGSTGSPLHF.

The rearrangement joins TRBV19 to TRBJ1-1; 7 positions match TRBD1. J was trimmed by 10 bases and V by 6 bases; bases with no gene match: 11. Per germline, CDR1 LNHDA and CDR2 SQIVND (reference sequence). This CDR3 has 13 residues. The CDR3 spells CASRLQGHGGAFF. CDR3 nucleotide sequence: TGTGCCAGTAGACTACAGGGGCATGGCGGAGCTTTCTTT.

There are a few counts of this clone. The V call is TRBV28, the J call TRBJ1-6; the D gene is possibly TRBD1 (5 bases). Trimming stripped 5 bases from V and 8 bases from J, with 10 bases between. The germline gives CDR1 MDHEN, CDR2 SYDVKM. This CDR3 contains 13 residues. DNA of the CDR3: TGTGCCAGCAGTCAGGGAAATGATTCACCCCTCCACTTT. It encodes CASSQGNDSPLHF.

In its sample, this clone was seen a few times. The chain links TRBV7-9 to TRBJ2-5; 9 positions match TRBD2. The CDR3 is 16 residues long. Germline CDR1 is SEHNR and CDR2 is FQNEAQ (reference sequence). After removal of 2 bases from V and 2 bases from J, the junction contained 6 bases not matched to a gene. CDR3 amino acids: CASSLSGGGAQETQYF. The CDR3 DNA is TGTGCCAGCAGCTTAAGTGGCGGGGGGGCTCAAGAGACCCAGTACTTC.

The gene calls are TRBV5-8 and TRBJ1-1, with D possibly matching TRBD1 (5 bases). Germline V gene lookup returns CDR1 SGHTS and CDR2 YDEGEE. Trimming pared 1 base from V and 4 bases from J, leaving 14 bases between. This CDR3 comprises 15 residues. The CDR3 is CASSLRQYRATEAFF. The DNA for the CDR3 is TGTGCCAGCAGCTTGAGACAGTATAGGGCCACTGAAGCTTTCTTT.

The chain couples TRBV7-9 to TRBJ1-2; 12 bases match TRBD1. Germline V gene lookup returns CDR1 SEHNR and CDR2 FQNEAQ (reference sequence). This CDR3 comprises 15 residues. Germline trimming cut 5 bases from V and 5 bases from J; bases unmatched to any gene: 6. The CDR3 is CASSPTGQGAYGYTF. The DNA of the CDR3 is TGTGCCAGCAGCCCTACGGGACAGGGGGCGTATGGCTACACCTTC. Full variable domain (remainder filled in from reference TRBV7-9 and TRBJ1-2): DTGVSQNPRHKITKRGQNVTFRCDPISEHNRLYWYRQTLGQGPEFLTYFQNEAQLEKSRLLSDRFSAERPKGSFSTLEIQRTEQGDSAMYLCASSPTGQGAYGYTFGSGTRLTVV.

A note on this clone: The same CDR3 arises from other DNA sequences in this sample as well. J is TRBJ2-7 and V is TRBV12-3 or TRBV12-4; possible D gene TRBD2, 5 bases. The CDR3 length is 13 residues. V shed 6 bases and J shed 2 bases, with 11 bases lying between them. The CDR3 DNA reads TGTGCCAGCAGCAGGACTGTACCCTACGAGCAGTACTTC. Its protein is CASSRTVPYEQYF.

The chain carries TRBV2 and TRBJ1-6; perhaps TRBD1 as D (6 bases). CDR1 is SNHLY and CDR2 is FYNNEI in the germline V gene. The CDR3 is 13 residues long. Trimming took off 8 bases at V and 6 bases at J, with 11 bases between the two ends. CDR3 DNA: TGTGCCAGCCGGGACAATACTAATTCACCCCTCCACTTT. Encoded protein: CASRDNTNSPLHF.

For this clone: This specimen includes other DNA sequences encoding the same CDR3. The J gene is TRBJ1-2, the V gene TRBV29-1; no clear D gene. V lost 3 bases and J lost 6, with 8 bases in between. Germline V gene data show CDR1 as SQVTM and CDR2 as ANQGSEA. The CDR3 spans 11 residues. The CDR3 DNA reads TGCAGCGTTGACGGTTTGGATGGCTACACCTTC. Its translation is CSVDGLDGYTF. Supplemented by reference TRBV29-1 and TRBJ1-2, the full variable domain reads SAVISQKPSRDICQRGTSLTIQCQVDSQVTMMFWYRQQPGQSLTLIATANQGSEATYESGFVIDKFPISRPNLTFSTLTVSNMSPEDSSIYLCSVDGLDGYTFGSGTRLTVV.

This chain joins TRBV5-4 and TRBJ2-1, with a possible D match to TRBD1 (5 bases). The V and J ends lost 3 bases and 5 bases respectively, with 9 bases between them. The CDR3 spans 13 residues. The V gene's germline CDR1 is SGHNT and CDR2 YYREEE (reference sequence). DNA of the CDR3: TGTGCCAGCAGCTCTCGACAGAACAATGAGCAGTTCTTC. It is translated as CASSSRQNNEQFF. Based on the CDR3 plus reference TRBV5-4 and TRBJ2-1, the full variable domain is ETGVTQSPTHLIKTRGQQVTLRCSSQSGHNTVSWYQQALGQGPQFIFQYYREEENGRGNFPPRFSGLQFPNYSSELNVNALELDDSALYLCASSSRQNNEQFFGPGTRLTVL.